This T cell receptor beta chain was sequenced during a study of cytomegalovirus exposure and HLA in healthy donors. Turning to the study itself: Within the Caucasian-associated ancestry cluster were about 81% of the approximately 390 genotyped donors.

The study ran its PCR with 60 Vbeta and 13 Jbeta primers. Sequencing used immunoSEQ multiplex PCR; TCRdb keeps in-frame clones, though not all of them. The sample contains 110,000 to 150,000 clones, 78% of which appear only once. Study-wide points: Immune exposure information comprised only CMV serostatus. In an earlier analysis, about 87% or about 30%: the productive usage of most TCR beta V segments.

Donors consisted of healthy bone marrow donors. As regards this clone: Its antigen is still unknown.

The length of the CDR3 is 14 residues. V was shortened by 7 bases and J by 6 bases, with 21 bases between the two germline ends. Germline CDR1 and CDR2: SQVTM and ANQGSEA. This TCR was recovered from a woman under 30 in good health and CMV-seropositive. Material for sequencing was PBMCs. This chain connects TRBV29-1 to TRBJ1-2; maybe TRBD1 (5 bases). In DNA, the CDR3 is TGCAGCGCCGGAGGGGCACTGGAAGCCCATGGCTACACCTTC. Its translation: CSAGGALEAHGYTF.